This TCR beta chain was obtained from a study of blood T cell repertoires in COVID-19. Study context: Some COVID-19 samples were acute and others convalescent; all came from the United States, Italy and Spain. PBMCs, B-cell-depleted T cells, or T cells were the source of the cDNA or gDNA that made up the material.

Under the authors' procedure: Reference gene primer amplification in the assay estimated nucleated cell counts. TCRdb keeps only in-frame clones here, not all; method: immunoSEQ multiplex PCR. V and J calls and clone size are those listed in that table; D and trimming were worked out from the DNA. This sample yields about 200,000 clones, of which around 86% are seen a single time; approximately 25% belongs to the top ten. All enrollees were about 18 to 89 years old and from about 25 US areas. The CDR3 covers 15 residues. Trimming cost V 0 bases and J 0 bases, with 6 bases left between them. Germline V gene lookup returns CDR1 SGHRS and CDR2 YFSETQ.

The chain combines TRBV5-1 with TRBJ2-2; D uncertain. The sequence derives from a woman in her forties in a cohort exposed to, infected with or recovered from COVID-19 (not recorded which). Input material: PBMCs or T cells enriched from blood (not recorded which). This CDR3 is CASSLAVTNTGELFF. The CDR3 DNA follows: TGCGCCAGCAGCTTGGCGGTGACGAACACCGGGGAGCTGTTTTTT.